Presented here are 24 T cell receptor beta chains from one specimen sequenced in a study of blood T cell repertoires in COVID-19. Some clones are missing from TCRdb's copy, which holds only in-frame ones; the method was immunoSEQ multiplex PCR. In the table there are about 150,000 clones, 80% to 85% of which are singletons. The sequenced material came from peripheral blood. These receptors all stem from a woman in her sixties or seventies with active or convalescent COVID-19.

This chain joins TRBV7-2 and TRBJ1-3; D gene uncertain. CDR3 length: 16 amino acids. The V gene's germline CDR1 is SGHTA and CDR2 FQGNSA. V shed 1 base and J shed 2 bases, with 12 bases lying between them. CDR3 in amino acids: CASSLVGTNTGNTIYF. CDR3 in DNA: TGTGCCAGCAGCTTAGTTGGCACGAACACTGGAAACACCATATATTTT. The complete variable domain, with remaining parts taken from reference TRBV7-2 and TRBJ1-3, reads GAGVSQSPSNKVTEKGKDVELRCDPISGHTALYWYRQSLGQGLEFLIYFQGNSAPDKSGLPSDRFSAERTGGSVSTLTIQRTQQEDSAVYLCASSLVGTNTGNTIYFGEGSWLTVV.

J is TRBJ2-7 and V is TRBV18, with 10 bases identical to TRBD1. The V and J ends lost 4 bases and 2 bases, in that order; junction bases with no gene match: 2. The CDR3 has 14 amino acids. Germline values: CDR1 KGHSH, CDR2 LQKENI. This CDR3 reads CASSRGQGPYEQYV. Written as DNA, the CDR3 is TGTGCCAGCTCACGGGGACAGGGGCCCTACGAGCAGTACGTC.

The chain couples TRBV5-1 to TRBJ2-3, with TRBD1 matching over 9 bases. CDR1 SGHRS and CDR2 YFSETQ come from the germline V gene. Trimming took 3 bases from V and 0 from J; bases not matched to a gene: 8. This CDR3 contains 17 residues. In DNA form, the CDR3 reads TGCGCCAGCAGCTCCGCCGGGACAGGGTGGAGCACAGATACGCAGTATTTT. Protein sequence: CASSSAGTGWSTDTQYF. Combining the CDR3 with reference TRBV5-1 and TRBJ2-3 gives the whole variable domain KAGVTQTPRYLIKTRGQQVTLSCSPISGHRSVSWYQQTPGQGLQFLFEYFSETQRNKGNFPGRFSGRQFSNSRSEMNVSTLELGDSALYLCASSSAGTGWSTDTQYFGPGTRLTVL.

The chain couples TRBV6-6 to TRBJ1-1; the match to TRBD1 covers 7 bases. Germline V gene lookup returns CDR1 MNHNY and CDR2 SVGAGI (reference sequence). This CDR3 comprises 15 residues. Trimming took 4 bases from V and 2 from J; bases not matched to a gene: 7. CDR3 sequence reads: CASSSQDRPNTEAFF. The CDR3 coding sequence is TGTGCCAGCAGTTCCCAGGACAGGCCTAACACTGAAGCTTTCTTT.

The J gene is TRBJ2-1, the V gene TRBV27; a weak D match, TRBD2 (6 bases). CDR3 length equals 14 residues. V dropped 3 bases and J dropped 7 bases, with 13 bases sitting between them. Germline CDR1 is MNHEY and CDR2 is SMNVEV (reference sequence). The CDR3 bases are TGTGCCAGCAGTTTTTGGGCTGCGGGGAATGAGCAGTTCTTC. It yields the protein CASSFWAAGNEQFF.

This sequence joins TRBV20-1 and TRBJ2-3; perhaps TRBD2 as D (5 bases). V lost 3 bases, J lost 1 base, and 20 bases lay in between. This CDR3 has 17 residues. Germline CDR1 reads DFQATT; CDR2 reads SNEGSKA (reference sequence). The CDR3 is CSASPPEGYRRTDTQYF. The CDR3 DNA sequence: TGCAGTGCTAGTCCCCCAGAGGGTTACCGTCGCACAGATACGCAGTATTTT.

This chain uses TRBV19 with TRBJ1-3, with D perhaps TRBD1 (6 bases). Per the germline V gene, CDR1 is LNHDA and CDR2 is SQIVND (reference sequence). Trimming removed 3 bases from V and 5 bases from J, with 14 bases in between. There are 15 residues in the CDR3. Written as DNA, the CDR3 is TGTGCCAGTAGTATCCGAGCCAGGGGCCGAAACACCATATATTTT. It yields the protein CASSIRARGRNTIYF. Looking up the rest from reference TRBV19 and TRBJ1-3 gives the full variable domain: DGGITQSPKYLFRKEGQNVTLSCEQNLNHDAMYWYRQDPGQGLRLIYYSQIVNDFQKGDIAEGYSVSREKKESFPLTVTSAQKNPTAFYLCASSIRARGRNTIYFGEGSWLTVV.

This chain links TRBV19 with TRBJ1-6; D unresolved. Germline loops: CDR1 LNHDA, CDR2 SQIVND (reference sequence). Trimming took off 2 bases at V and 5 bases at J, with 10 bases between the two ends. The CDR3 has 15 residues. The CDR3 loop reads CASSITGGDNSPLHF. CDR3 nucleotide sequence: TGTGCCAGTAGTATAACGGGAGGCGATAATTCACCCCTCCACTTT.

This clone was seen more than once but under ten times. The chain is built from TRBV5-4 and TRBJ1-6; D gene unclear. Germline CDR1 is SGHNT and CDR2 is YYREEE (reference sequence). CDR3 size: 17 residues. Trimming took 3 bases from V and 0 from J, leaving 13 bases between them. The CDR3 sequence: CASSSTPPSSYNSPLHF. CDR3 sequence (DNA): TGTGCCAGCAGCTCAACACCCCCAAGCTCCTATAATTCACCCCTCCACTTT.

The rearrangement links TRBV28 to TRBJ1-4, with TRBD1 matching over 7 bases. The germline V gene has CDR1 MDHEN and CDR2 SYDVKM. V lost 4 bases to trimming and J lost 3 bases; unmatched junction nucleotides: 17. This CDR3 has 19 amino acids. This CDR3 reads CASSSLGDRFFQANEKLFF. In DNA, the CDR3 is TGTGCCAGCAGTTCCTTGGGGGACAGATTTTTTCAGGCTAATGAAAAACTGTTTTTT. The variable domain in full, with the rest retrieved from reference TRBV28 and TRBJ1-4, is DVKVTQSSRYLVKRTGEKVFLECVQDMDHENMFWYRQDPGLGLRLIYFSYDVKMKEKGDIPEGYSVSREKKERFSLILESASTNQTSMYLCASSSLGDRFFQANEKLFFGSGTQLSVL.

The chain combines TRBV7-6 with TRBJ2-7; 12 positions match TRBD2. Germline CDR1 reads SGHVS; CDR2 reads FNYEAQ. CDR3 size: 14 residues. V lost 6 bases and J lost 7; bases outside the gene matches: 7. The CDR3 is CASSGLAGSREQYF. CDR3 in DNA: TGTGCCAGCAGTGGACTAGCGGGATCTCGGGAGCAGTACTTC.

The CDR3 reads CSVPRQGAFSEETQYF. CDR3 sequence (DNA): TGCAGCGTTCCCCGTCAGGGGGCCTTCTCTGAGGAGACCCAGTACTTC. The chain couples TRBV29-1 to TRBJ2-5, with 8 bases identical to TRBD1. This CDR3 is 16 amino acids long. Germline CDR1 SQVTM, CDR2 ANQGSEA. V lost 5 bases, J lost 5 bases, and 16 bases stayed unmatched.

The V call is TRBV4-3, the J call TRBJ1-2; D is undetermined. V gave up 1 base and J gave up 1 base, with 7 bases separating them. Germline CDR1 and CDR2: LGHNA and YSLEER. The CDR3 spans 14 residues. The CDR3, as DNA: TGCGCCAGCAGCCAAGCCCCCGGTAACTATGGCTACACCTTC. This sequence encodes CASSQAPGNYGYTF.

The chain employs TRBV7-9 and TRBJ2-5; TRBD2 aligns across 10 bases. V was pared by 5 bases and J by 1 base, with 13 bases of the junction left unmatched. The germline V gene has CDR1 SEHNR and CDR2 FQNEAQ (reference sequence). The CDR3 length is 18 residues. CDR3 nucleotide sequence: TGTGCCAGCAGCCCTCGGGGGAGCGGGGGGGCCGTCCAAGAGACCCAGTACTTC. This encodes CASSPRGSGGAVQETQYF.

The gene calls are TRBV27 and TRBJ1-2, with a tentative D call TRBD1 (6 bases). Germline-derived CDR1 and CDR2 are MNHEY and SMNVEV (reference sequence). The CDR3 is 16 residues long. The ends were cut back, 0 bases at V and 4 bases at J, with 15 bases in the middle. In nucleotides, the CDR3 is TGTGCCAGCAGTTTATCGTCAGGGGTTAAGATCTATGGCTACACCTTC. It encodes CASSLSSGVKIYGYTF.

The rearrangement joins TRBV6-1 to TRBJ2-3; no reliable D call. V dropped 1 base and J dropped 4 bases, with 15 bases sitting between them. There are 16 residues in the CDR3. The V gene's germline CDR1 is MNHNS and CDR2 SASEGT. The CDR3 DNA sequence: TGTGCCAGCAGTGAAGGTAGATACGTTGGTGCAGATACGCAGTATTTT. It yields the protein CASSEGRYVGADTQYF.

This chain links TRBV18 with TRBJ1-3, with 8 bases fitting TRBD1. Germline CDR1 and CDR2: KGHSH and LQKENI. This CDR3 spans 16 amino acids. V was pared by 3 bases and J by 6 bases, with 10 bases of the junction left unmatched. The CDR3 loop is CASSPPTGAEENTIYF. The CDR3 nucleotides read TGTGCCAGCTCACCCCCGACAGGGGCAGAAGAAAACACCATATATTTT.

The CDR3 bases are TGTGCCAGCAGTGAATTCGGCGGGAGTCGGGTCACCGGGGAGCTGTTTTTT. Translating it yields CASSEFGGSRVTGELFF. This chain uses TRBV6-1 with TRBJ2-2, with TRBD2 matching over 7 bases. V trimming: 2 bases; J trimming: 4 bases; junction bases outside the gene matches: 10. The CDR3 runs to 17 residues. Germline CDR1 is MNHNS and CDR2 is SASEGT.

The genes are TRBV28 and TRBJ1-5; maybe TRBD1 (5 bases). V lost 6 bases and J 0 bases, leaving 15 bases between the germline ends. The CDR3 is made up of 16 amino acids. Germline V lookup: CDR1 MDHEN, CDR2 SYDVKM. The CDR3 DNA is TGTGCCAGCAGGCCCTGGGGGACTAATAGCAATCAGCCCCAGCATTTT. Translated, it gives CASRPWGTNSNQPQHF.

The V gene is TRBV7-9, the J gene TRBJ1-6; D is possibly TRBD1 (5 bases). From germline, CDR1 is SEHNR and CDR2 FQNEAQ (reference sequence). This CDR3 region has 13 residues. V dropped 3 bases and J dropped 7 bases, with 7 bases sitting between them. The CDR3 sequence is CASSLEGNSPLHF. The CDR3 nucleotides are TGTGCCAGCAGCTTGGAGGGGAATTCACCCCTCCACTTT.

This chain connects TRBV29-1 to TRBJ2-5, with 10 bases that match TRBD1. The CDR3 sequence is 13 residues long. The germline V gene has CDR1 SQVTM and CDR2 ANQGSEA. V trimming: 6 bases; J trimming: 5 bases; junction bases outside the gene matches: 6. In nucleotides, the CDR3 is TGCAGCGTGCGGGACAGGGGTTTGGAGACCCAGTACTTC. It translates to CSVRDRGLETQYF.

J is TRBJ2-7 and V is TRBV6-5, with 7 nucleotides matching TRBD1. CDR3 length: 14 amino acids. CDR1 is MNHEY, CDR2 SVGAGI, per germline. J gave up 0 bases and V 6 bases, and 5 bases lay outside the gene matches. This chain's CDR3 is CASRSGQNSYEQYV. For the CDR3, the DNA is TGTGCCAGCAGGTCGGGACAGAACTCCTACGAGCAGTACGTC.

The rearrangement uses TRBV19 and TRBJ1-1, with D unresolved. The CDR3 spans 14 residues. V was pared by 0 bases and J by 3 bases, with 8 bases between. Germline-derived CDR1 and CDR2 are LNHDA and SQIVND (reference sequence). CDR3 sequence reads: CASSIEGRYTEAFF. The CDR3 coding sequence is TGTGCCAGTAGTATAGAGGGCCGGTACACTGAAGCTTTCTTT.

J is TRBJ1-2 and V is TRBV7-8; D unresolved. CDR3 length equals 15 residues. Germline V lookup: CDR1 SGHVS, CDR2 FQNEAQ. With 0 bases removed from V and 1 base from J, the gap between germline ends came to 9 bases. CDR3 residues: CASSLAGTDNYGYTF. For the CDR3, the DNA is TGTGCCAGCAGCTTAGCCGGAACAGATAACTATGGCTACACCTTC.